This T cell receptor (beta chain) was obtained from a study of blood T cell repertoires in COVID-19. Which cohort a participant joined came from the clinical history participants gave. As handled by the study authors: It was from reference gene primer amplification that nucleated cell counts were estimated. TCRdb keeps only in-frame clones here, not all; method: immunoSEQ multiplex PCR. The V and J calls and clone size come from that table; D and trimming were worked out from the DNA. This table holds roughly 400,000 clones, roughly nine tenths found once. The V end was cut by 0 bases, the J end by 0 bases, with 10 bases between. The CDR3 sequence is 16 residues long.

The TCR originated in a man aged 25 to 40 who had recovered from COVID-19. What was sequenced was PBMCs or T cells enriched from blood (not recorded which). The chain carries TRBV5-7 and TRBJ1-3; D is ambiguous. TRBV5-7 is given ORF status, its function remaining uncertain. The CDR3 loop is CASSLDFFFSGNTIYF. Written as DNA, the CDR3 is TGTGCCAGCAGCTTGGACTTTTTTTTCTCTGGAAACACCATATATTTT.